The entry below gives a single TCR beta chain sequence along with its context. This sample stems from a study of response to subunit inactivated influenza vaccine. From the RT-PCR reads, TCRdb called clonotypes with MiXCR, one entry per CDR3 protein. The data show around 570,000 distinct CDR3 sequences, with about 10% seen just once and 9.5% to 11% held by the top ten. These sequences were also reported in another study, on T cells expressing NK-cell markers. From that second work: With UMIs, 5'RACE template switching was used to make TCR beta cDNA.

The starting material was PBMCs from blood, obtained on the day of vaccination. This receptor was identified in a man aged 45-65 years who received an inactivated influenza vaccine.

CDR3 residues: CASSLVSGQPQHF. As DNA, the CDR3 is TGTGCCAGCAGCTTGGTGTCGGGTCAGCCCCAGCATTTT. The V and J genes are TRBV5-8 and TRBJ1-5, with D unclear. Germline V gene lookup returns CDR1 SGHTS and CDR2 YDEGEE. The CDR3 consists of 13 residues. The V gene lost 0 bases and the J gene lost 6 bases, with 7 bases spanning the gap. The whole variable domain, remainder taken from reference TRBV5-8 and TRBJ1-5, is EAGVTQSPTHLIKTRGQQATLRCSPISGHTSVYWYQQALGLGLQFLLWYDEGEERNRGNFPPRFSGRQFPNYSSELNVNALELEDSALYLCASSLVSGQPQHFGDGTRLSIL.